The sequence of this T cell receptor beta chain was determined in a study of T-cell memory formation after mild COVID-19. Study results and caveats: Day 15 to 85 contracting clones showed balanced CD4/CD8; day 15 to 37 expanders favored CD4+.

The table lists this clonotype with a few counts. Antigen specificity is unknown. This CDR3 is 14 amino acids long. Trimming cost V 3 bases and J 0 bases; bases outside gene matches: 5. Germline CDR1 SQVTM, CDR2 ANQGSEA. TCRdb reprocessed the 5' RACE reads via MiXCR and lists one record per CDR3 protein. The repertoire includes approximately 570,000 distinct CDR3 sequences, around 17% of them detected once, and around 12% sits in the top ten. The genes are TRBV29-1 and TRBJ2-7; 7 bases fit TRBD1. Sequenced input: PBMCs or a T cell subset sorted from them (not recorded which). This TCR derives from an adult woman who had mild COVID-19 (a few samples of this study predate the infection). Cell type and time point are not known. The CDR3, as DNA: TGCAGCGTTGAGCTCCGGGACAGCTCCTACGAGCAGTACTTC. It encodes CSVELRDSSYEQYF.